This paragraph reports one TCR beta chain. Its antigen is as yet unknown. TCRs were sequenced from three patients responding to pembrolizumab. CDR1 and CDR2 from the germline V gene are KGHSH and LQKENI. Trimming took 2 bases from V and 4 from J, leaving 9 bases between them. The CDR3 runs to 14 residues. Generated by immunoSEQ multiplex PCR, the TCRdb table keeps only in-frame clones and is missing some. The sample carries 38,000 or so clones, around 83% recorded once. This entry is derived from a study of PD-1 blockade in mismatch repair-deficient tumors. Study-level findings and limits: Rapid post-treatment expansion, then contraction, generally preceding radiologic response, marked tumor-resident clones.

This TCR was recovered from an adult with mismatch repair-deficient cancer. Sequenced material: peripheral blood, taken around 75 weeks after starting pembrolizumab. This chain links TRBV18 with TRBJ2-1; maybe TRBD1 (5 bases). The CDR3, as DNA: TGTGCCAGCTCACCAGGGGCAACATACAATGAGCAGTTCTTC. This translates into CASSPGATYNEQFF.